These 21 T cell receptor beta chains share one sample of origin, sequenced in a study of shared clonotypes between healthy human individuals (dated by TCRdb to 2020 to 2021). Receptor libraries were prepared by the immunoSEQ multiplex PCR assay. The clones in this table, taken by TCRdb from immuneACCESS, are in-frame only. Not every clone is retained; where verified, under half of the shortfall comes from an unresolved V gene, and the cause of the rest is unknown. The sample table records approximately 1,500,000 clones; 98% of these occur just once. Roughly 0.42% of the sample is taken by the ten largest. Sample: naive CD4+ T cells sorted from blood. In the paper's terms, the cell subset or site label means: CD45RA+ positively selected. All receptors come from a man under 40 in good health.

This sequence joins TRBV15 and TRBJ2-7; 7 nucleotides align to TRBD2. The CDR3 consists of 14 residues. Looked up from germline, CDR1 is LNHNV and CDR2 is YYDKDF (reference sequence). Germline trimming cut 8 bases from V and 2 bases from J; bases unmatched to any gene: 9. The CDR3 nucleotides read TGTGCCACCGGGGGGGAAGGGCCAACCTACGAGCAGTACTTC. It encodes CATGGEGPTYEQYF.

The CDR3 DNA is TGTGCCATCAGTCGACGGGACAACCCCTACGAGCAGTACTTC. Residues: CAISRRDNPYEQYF. The J gene is TRBJ2-7, the V gene TRBV10-3; tentative D call: TRBD1 (6 bases). Trimming pared 5 bases from V and 2 bases from J, leaving 13 bases between. This CDR3 has 14 residues. Per germline, CDR1 ENHRY and CDR2 SYGVKD.

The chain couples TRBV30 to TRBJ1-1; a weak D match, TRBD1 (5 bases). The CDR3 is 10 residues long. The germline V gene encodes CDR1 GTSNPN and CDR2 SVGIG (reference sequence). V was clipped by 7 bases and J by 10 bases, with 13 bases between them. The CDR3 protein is CALRQGGAFF. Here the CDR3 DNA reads TGTGCCTTAAGGCAGGGTGGAGCTTTCTTT.

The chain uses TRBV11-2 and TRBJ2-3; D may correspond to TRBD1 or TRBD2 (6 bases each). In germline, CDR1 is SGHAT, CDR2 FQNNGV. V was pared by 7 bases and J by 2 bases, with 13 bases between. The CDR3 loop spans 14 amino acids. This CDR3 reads CASKGGLPTDTQYF. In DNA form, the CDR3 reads TGTGCCAGCAAGGGGGGATTACCCACAGATACGCAGTATTTT.

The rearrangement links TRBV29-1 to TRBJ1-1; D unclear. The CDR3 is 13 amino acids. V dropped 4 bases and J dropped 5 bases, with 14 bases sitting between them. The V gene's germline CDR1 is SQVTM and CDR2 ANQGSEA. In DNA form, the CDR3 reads TGCAGCGTTGCAGGCAGCCTGGGGACTGAAGCTTTCTTT. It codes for CSVAGSLGTEAFF. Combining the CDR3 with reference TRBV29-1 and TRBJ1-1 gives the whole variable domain SAVISQKPSRDICQRGTSLTIQCQVDSQVTMMFWYRQQPGQSLTLIATANQGSEATYESGFVIDKFPISRPNLTFSTLTVSNMSPEDSSIYLCSVAGSLGTEAFFGQGTRLTVV.

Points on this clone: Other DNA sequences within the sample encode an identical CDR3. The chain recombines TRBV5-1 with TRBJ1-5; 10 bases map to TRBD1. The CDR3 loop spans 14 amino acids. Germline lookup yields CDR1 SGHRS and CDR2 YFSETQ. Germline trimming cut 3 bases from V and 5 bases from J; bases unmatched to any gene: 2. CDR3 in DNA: TGCGCCAGCAGCTCTGGACAGGGGGATCAGCCCCAGCATTTT. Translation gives CASSSGQGDQPQHF.

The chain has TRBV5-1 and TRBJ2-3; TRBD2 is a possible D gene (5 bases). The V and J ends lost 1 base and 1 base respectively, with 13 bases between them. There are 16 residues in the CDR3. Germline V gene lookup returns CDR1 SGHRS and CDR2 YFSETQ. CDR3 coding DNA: TGCGCCAGCAGCTTGAACAACGGGGTGGGCACAGATACGCAGTATTTT. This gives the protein CASSLNNGVGTDTQYF.

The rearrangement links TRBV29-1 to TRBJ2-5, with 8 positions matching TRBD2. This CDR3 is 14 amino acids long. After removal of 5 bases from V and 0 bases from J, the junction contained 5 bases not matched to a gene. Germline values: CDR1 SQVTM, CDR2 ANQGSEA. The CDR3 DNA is TGCAGCGTTAGCGGGAGTCGCGACCAAGAGACCCAGTACTTC. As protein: CSVSGSRDQETQYF. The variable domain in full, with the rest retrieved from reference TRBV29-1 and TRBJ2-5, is SAVISQKPSRDICQRGTSLTIQCQVDSQVTMMFWYRQQPGQSLTLIATANQGSEATYESGFVIDKFPISRPNLTFSTLTVSNMSPEDSSIYLCSVSGSRDQETQYFGPGTRLLVL.

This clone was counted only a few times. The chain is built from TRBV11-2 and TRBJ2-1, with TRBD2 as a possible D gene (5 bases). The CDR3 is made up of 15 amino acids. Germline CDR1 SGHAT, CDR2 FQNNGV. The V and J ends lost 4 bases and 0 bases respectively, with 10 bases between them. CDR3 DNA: TGTGCCAGCAGCTCTAGCCGGAGCTCCTACAATGAGCAGTTCTTC. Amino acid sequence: CASSSSRSSYNEQFF.

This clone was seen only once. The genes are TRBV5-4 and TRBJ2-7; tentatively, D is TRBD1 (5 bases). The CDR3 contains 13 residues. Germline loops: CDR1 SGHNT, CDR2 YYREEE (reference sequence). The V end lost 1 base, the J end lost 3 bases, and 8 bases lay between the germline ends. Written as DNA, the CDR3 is TGTGCCAGCAGCTTGACAGGAGTCTACGAGCAGTACTTC. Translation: CASSLTGVYEQYF. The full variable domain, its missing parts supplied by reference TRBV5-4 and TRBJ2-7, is ETGVTQSPTHLIKTRGQQVTLRCSSQSGHNTVSWYQQALGQGPQFIFQYYREEENGRGNFPPRFSGLQFPNYSSELNVNALELDDSALYLCASSLTGVYEQYFGPGTRLTVT.

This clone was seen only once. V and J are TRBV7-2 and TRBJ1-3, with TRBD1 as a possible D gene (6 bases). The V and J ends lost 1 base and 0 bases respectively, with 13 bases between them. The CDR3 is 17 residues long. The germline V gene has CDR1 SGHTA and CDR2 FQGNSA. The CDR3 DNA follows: TGTGCCAGCAGCTTAGGGCCGACAGGACTCTCTGGAAACACCATATATTTT. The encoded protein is CASSLGPTGLSGNTIYF.

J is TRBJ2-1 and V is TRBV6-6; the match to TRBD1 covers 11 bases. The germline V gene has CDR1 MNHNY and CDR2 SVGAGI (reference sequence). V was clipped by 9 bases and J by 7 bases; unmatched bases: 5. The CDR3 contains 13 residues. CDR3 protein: CASSGQGVNEQFF. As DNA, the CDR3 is TGTGCCAGTTCGGGACAGGGGGTTAATGAGCAGTTCTTC.

CDR3 protein: CASSYGIAAFF. The CDR3 nucleotides read TGTGCCAGCAGTTACGGGATAGCAGCTTTCTTT. The chain couples TRBV28 to TRBJ1-1; unclear D gene. V shed 4 bases and J shed 10 bases, with 10 bases lying between them. This CDR3 is built from 11 residues. CDR1 is MDHEN and CDR2 is SYDVKM in the germline V gene.

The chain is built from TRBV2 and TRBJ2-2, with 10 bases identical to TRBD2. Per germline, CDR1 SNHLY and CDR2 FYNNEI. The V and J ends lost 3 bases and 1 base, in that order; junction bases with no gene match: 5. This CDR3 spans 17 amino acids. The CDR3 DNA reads TGTGCCAGCAGTGACCTAGCGGGAGTAGGGAACACCGGGGAGCTGTTTTTT. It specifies CASSDLAGVGNTGELFF.

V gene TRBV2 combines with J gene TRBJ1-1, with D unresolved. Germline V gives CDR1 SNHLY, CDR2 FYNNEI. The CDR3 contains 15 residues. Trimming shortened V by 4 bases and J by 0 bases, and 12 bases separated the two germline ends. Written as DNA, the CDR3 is TGTGCCAGCAGTGTGGAGAAAGTCATGAACACTGAAGCTTTCTTT. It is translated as CASSVEKVMNTEAFF. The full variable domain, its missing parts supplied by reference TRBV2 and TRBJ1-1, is EPEVTQTPSHQVTQMGQEVILRCVPISNHLYFYWYRQILGQKVEFLVSFYNNEISEKSEIFDDQFSVERPDGSNFTLKIRSTKLEDSAMYFCASSVEKVMNTEAFFGQGTRLTVV.

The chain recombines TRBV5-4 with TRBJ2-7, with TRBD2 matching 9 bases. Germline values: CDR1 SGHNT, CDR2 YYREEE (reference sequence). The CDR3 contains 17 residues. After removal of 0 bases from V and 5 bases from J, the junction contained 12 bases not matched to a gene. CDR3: CASSLELGTSIFNEQYF. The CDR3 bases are TGTGCCAGCAGCTTGGAGCTTGGGACTAGCATTTTTAACGAGCAGTACTTC.

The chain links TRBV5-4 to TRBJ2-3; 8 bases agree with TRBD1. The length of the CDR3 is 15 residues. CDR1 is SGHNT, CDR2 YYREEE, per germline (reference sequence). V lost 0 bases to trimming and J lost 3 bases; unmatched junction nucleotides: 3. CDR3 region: CASSLGGTGTDTQYF. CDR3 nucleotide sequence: TGTGCCAGCAGCTTGGGTGGGACAGGAACAGATACGCAGTATTTT.

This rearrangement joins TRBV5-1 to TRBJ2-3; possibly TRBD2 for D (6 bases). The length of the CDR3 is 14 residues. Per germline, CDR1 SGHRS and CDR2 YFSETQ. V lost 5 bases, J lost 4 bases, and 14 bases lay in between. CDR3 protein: CASSYSGVPDTQYF. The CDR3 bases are TGCGCCAGCAGTTATTCGGGAGTCCCAGATACGCAGTATTTT.

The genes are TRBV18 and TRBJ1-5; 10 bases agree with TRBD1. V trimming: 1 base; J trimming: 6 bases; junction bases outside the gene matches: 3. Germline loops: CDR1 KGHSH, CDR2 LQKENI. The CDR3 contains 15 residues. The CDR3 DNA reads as TGTGCCAGCTCACCACGGGACAGGGGCGCTCAGCCCCAGCATTTT. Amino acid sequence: CASSPRDRGAQPQHF.

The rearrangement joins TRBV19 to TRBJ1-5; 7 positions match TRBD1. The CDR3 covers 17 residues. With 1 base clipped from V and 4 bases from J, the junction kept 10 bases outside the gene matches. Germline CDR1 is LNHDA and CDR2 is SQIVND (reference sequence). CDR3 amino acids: CASSIGSAGTANQPQHF. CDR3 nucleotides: TGTGCCAGTAGTATAGGGTCCGCCGGGACAGCTAATCAGCCCCAGCATTTT.

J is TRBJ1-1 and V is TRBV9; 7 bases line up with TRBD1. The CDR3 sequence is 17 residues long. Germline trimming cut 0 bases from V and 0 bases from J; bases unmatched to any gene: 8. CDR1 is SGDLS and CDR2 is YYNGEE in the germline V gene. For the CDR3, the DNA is TGTGCCAGCAGCGTAGCCGAGAGAACAGGGGTGAACACTGAAGCTTTCTTT. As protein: CASSVAERTGVNTEAFF.